The clone carrying this TCR beta chain was seen once. The data stem from a study of shared clonotypes between healthy human individuals. The data were produced by immunoSEQ multiplex PCR, yet TCRdb's version contains in-frame clones alone and is incomplete. This sample has about 1.5 million clones, with around 97% found just once. V gave up 1 base and J gave up 8 bases, with 17 bases separating them. In germline, CDR1 is LNHNV, CDR2 YYDKDF (reference sequence). The CDR3 contains 15 residues. Specimen: naive CD4+ T cells sorted from blood. Subset described: CD45RA+ positively selected. The rearrangement uses TRBV15 and TRBJ1-1; no firm D call. This sequence was found in a man aged 25-45 years in good health. The chain's CDR3 is CATSRGSILEGEAFF. CDR3 nucleotides: TGTGCCACCAGCAGAGGTTCTATTCTGGAGGGAGAAGCTTTCTTT.